This TCR beta chain was obtained from a study of neoadjuvant nivolumab and ipilimumab in lung cancer. At the level of the study: Patients got nivolumab 3 mg/kg on days 1, 15 and 29; combination added ipilimumab 1 mg/kg day 1.

The CDR3 spans 13 residues. The ends were cut back, 4 bases at V and 7 bases at J, with 12 bases in the middle. Germline V gene lookup returns CDR1 SGHRS and CDR2 YFSETQ. The table came from immunoSEQ multiplex PCR; TCRdb's copy has only in-frame clones and leaves some out. The table includes about 25,000 clones, around 86% detected once. This clone has a single count. Its cognate antigen is unknown. Study results and limitations: TCR receptors were sequenced in few samples. Only two of four nivolumab-treated tumors gained richness and clonality by surgery. Compared with tumor-adjacent uninvolved lung, resected tumors showed greater richness and clonality.

This sequence joins TRBV5-1 and TRBJ1-3; D perhaps matches TRBD1 (5 bases). The source of this sequence is an adult with non-small cell lung cancer. The specimen comprised tumor tissue, sampled after neoadjuvant nivolumab, alone or with ipilimumab, at or shortly before surgery. The CDR3 nucleotides are TGCGCCAGCAGCCGGGACCCCTCCAACACCATATATTTT. It is translated as CASSRDPSNTIYF.